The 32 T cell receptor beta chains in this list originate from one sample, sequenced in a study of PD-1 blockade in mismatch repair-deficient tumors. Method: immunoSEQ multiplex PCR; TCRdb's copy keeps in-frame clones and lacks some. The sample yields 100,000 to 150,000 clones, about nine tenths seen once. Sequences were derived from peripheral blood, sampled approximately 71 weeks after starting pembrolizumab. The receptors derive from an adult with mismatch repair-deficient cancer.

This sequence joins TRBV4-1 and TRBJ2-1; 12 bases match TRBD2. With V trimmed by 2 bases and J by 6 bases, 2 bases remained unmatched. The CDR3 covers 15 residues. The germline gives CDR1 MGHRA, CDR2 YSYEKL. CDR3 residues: CASSQTSGRSNEQFF. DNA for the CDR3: TGCGCCAGCAGCCAAACTAGCGGGAGGTCCAATGAGCAGTTCTTC.

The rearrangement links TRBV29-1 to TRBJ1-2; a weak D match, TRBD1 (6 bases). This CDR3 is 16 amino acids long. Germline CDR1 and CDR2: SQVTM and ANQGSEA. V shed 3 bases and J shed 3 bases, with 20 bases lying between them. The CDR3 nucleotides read TGCAGCGTTGACTACAGGGACATGGGGGGAGACTATGGCTACACCTTC. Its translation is CSVDYRDMGGDYGYTF.

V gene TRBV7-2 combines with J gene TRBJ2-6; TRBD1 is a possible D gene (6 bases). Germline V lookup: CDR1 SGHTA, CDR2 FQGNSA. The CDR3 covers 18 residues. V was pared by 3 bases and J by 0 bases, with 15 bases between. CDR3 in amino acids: CASSFRRGFLSGANVLTF. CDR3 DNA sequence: TGTGCCAGCAGCTTTCGCAGGGGTTTTCTCTCTGGGGCCAACGTCCTGACTTTC.

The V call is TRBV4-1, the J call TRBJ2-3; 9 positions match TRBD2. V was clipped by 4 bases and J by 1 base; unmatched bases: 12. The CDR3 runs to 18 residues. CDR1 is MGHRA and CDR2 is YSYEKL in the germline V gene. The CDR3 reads CASSPLGAGGPGTDTQYF. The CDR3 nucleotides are TGCGCCAGCAGCCCCCTCGGGGCGGGAGGGCCCGGCACAGATACGCAGTATTTT.

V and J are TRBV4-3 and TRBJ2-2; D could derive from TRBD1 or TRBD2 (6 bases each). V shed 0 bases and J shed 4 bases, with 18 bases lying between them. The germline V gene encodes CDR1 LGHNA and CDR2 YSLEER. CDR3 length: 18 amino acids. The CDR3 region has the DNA TGCGCCAGCAGCCAAGATCCCGGGGGCGCGACGGGCACCGGGGAGCTGTTTTTT. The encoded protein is CASSQDPGGATGTGELFF.

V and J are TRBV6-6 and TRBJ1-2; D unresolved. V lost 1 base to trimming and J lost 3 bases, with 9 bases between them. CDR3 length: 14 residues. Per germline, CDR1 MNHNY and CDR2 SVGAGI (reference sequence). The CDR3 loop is CASSYLAAYYGYTF. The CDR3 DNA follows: TGTGCCAGCAGTTACTTGGCGGCCTACTATGGCTACACCTTC.

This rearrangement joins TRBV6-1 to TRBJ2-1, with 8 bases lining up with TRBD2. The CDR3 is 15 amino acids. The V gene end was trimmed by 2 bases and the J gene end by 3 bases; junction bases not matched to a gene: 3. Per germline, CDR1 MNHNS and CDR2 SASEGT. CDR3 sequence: CASSETSGFYNEQFF. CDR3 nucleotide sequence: TGTGCCAGCAGTGAAACTAGCGGCTTCTACAATGAGCAGTTCTTC.

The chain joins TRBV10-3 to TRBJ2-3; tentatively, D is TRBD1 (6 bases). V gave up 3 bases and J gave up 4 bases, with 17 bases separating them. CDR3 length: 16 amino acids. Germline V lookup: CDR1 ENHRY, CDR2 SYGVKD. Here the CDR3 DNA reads TGTGCCATCAGTGATATAACAGGGTTTGGCGCAGATACGCAGTATTTT. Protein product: CAISDITGFGADTQYF.

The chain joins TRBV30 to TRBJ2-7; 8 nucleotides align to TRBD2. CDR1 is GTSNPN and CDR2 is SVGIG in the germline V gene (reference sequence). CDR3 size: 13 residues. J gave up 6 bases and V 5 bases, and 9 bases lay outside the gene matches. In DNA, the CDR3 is TGTGCCTGGGGCGGGGCGGGAGGCCGCGAGCAGTACTTC. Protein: CAWGGAGGREQYF.

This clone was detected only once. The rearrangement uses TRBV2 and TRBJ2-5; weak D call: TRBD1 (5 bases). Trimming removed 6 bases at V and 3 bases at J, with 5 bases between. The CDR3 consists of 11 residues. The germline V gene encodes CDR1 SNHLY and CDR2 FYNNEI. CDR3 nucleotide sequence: TGTGCCAGCAGCAGGGAAGAGACCCAGTACTTC. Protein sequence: CASSREETQYF.

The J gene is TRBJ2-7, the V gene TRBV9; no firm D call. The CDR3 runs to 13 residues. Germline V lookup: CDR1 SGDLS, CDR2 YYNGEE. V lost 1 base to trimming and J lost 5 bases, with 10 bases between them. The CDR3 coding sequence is TGTGCCAGCAGCGTATCGGGTCTCGACGAGCAGTACTTC. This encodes CASSVSGLDEQYF.

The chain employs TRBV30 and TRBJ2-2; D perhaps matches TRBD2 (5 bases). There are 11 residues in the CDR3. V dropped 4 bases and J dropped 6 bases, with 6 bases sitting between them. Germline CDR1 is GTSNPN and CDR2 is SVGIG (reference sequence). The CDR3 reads CAWISAGELFF. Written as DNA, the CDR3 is TGTGCCTGGATTAGCGCCGGGGAGCTGTTTTTT.

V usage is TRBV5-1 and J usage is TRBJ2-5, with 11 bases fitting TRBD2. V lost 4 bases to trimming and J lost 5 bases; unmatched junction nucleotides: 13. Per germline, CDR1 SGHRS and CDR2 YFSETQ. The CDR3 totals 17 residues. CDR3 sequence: CASSTGVAGGPRETQYF. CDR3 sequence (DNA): TGCGCCAGCAGCACCGGGGTAGCGGGAGGGCCCAGGGAGACCCAGTACTTC.

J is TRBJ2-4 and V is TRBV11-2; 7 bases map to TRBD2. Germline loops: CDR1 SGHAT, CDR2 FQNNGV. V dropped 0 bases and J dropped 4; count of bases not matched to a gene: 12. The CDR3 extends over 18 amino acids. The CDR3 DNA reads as TGTGCCAGCAGCTTAGATAAAGTTGAACTAGCGATGAAAAACATTCAGTACTTC. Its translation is CASSLDKVELAMKNIQYF. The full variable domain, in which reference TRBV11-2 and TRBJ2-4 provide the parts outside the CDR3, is EAGVAQSPRYKIIEKRQSVAFWCNPISGHATLYWYQQILGQGPKLLIQFQNNGVVDDSQLPKDRFSAERLKGVDSTLKIQPAKLEDSAVYLCASSLDKVELAMKNIQYFGAGTRLSVL.

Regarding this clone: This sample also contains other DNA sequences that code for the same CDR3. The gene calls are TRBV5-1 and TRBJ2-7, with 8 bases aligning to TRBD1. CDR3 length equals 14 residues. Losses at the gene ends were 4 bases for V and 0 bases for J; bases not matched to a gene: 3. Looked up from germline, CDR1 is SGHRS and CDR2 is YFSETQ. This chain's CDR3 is CASSPGTGSYEQYF. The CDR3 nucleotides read TGCGCCAGCAGCCCCGGGACAGGCTCCTACGAGCAGTACTTC.

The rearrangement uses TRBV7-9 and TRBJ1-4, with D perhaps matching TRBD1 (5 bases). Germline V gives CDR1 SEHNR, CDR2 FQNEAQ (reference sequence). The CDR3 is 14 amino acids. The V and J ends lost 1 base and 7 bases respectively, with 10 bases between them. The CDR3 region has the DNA TGTGCCAGCAGCTTAGGCGGGGCGGGTGAAAAACTGTTTTTT. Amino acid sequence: CASSLGGAGEKLFF.

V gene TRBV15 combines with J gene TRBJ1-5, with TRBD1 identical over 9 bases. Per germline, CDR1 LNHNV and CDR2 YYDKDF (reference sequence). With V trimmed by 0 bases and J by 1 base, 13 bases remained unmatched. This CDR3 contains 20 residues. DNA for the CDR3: TGTGCCACCAGCAGAGATCTGCGAGGACAGGGGAGGGGGAGCAATCAGCCCCAGCATTTT. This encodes CATSRDLRGQGRGSNQPQHF.

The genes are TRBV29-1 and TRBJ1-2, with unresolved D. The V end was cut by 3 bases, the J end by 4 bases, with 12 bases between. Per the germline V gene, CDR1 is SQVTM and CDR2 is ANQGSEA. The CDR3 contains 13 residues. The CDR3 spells CSVDIVESYGYTF. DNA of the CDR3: TGCAGCGTTGACATTGTAGAGAGCTATGGCTACACCTTC.

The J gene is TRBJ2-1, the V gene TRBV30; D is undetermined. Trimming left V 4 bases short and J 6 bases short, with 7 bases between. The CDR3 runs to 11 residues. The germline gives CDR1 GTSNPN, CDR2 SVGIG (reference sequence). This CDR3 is CAWNLANEQFF. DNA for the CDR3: TGTGCCTGGAATCTCGCCAATGAGCAGTTCTTC.

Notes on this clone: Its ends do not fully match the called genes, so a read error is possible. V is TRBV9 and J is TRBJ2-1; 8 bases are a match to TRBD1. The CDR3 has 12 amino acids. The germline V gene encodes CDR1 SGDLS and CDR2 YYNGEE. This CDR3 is CASSPAGTGNLF. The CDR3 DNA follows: TGTGCCAGCAGCCCAGCCGGGACAGGTAACCTCTTC.

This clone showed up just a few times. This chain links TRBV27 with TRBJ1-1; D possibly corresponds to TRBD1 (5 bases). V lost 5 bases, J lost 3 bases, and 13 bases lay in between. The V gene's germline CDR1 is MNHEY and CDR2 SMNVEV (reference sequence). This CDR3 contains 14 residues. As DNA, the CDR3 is TGTGCCAGCAGTCCCACACGGGGGTACACTGAAGCTTTCTTT. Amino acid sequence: CASSPTRGYTEAFF.

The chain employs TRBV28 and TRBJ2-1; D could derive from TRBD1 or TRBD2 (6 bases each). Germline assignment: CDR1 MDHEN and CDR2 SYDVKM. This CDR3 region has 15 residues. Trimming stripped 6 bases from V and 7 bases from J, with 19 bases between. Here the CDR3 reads CASSHRGAGWNEQFF. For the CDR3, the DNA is TGTGCCAGCAGCCATAGGGGGGCCGGTTGGAATGAGCAGTTCTTC.

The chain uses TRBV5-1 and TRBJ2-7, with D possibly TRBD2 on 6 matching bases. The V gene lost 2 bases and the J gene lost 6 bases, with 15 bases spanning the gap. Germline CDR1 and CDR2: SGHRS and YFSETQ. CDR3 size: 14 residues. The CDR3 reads CASSLRGTLREQYF. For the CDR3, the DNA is TGCGCCAGCAGCTTACGGGGGACTTTACGCGAGCAGTACTTC. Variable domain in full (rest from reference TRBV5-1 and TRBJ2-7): KAGVTQTPRYLIKTRGQQVTLSCSPISGHRSVSWYQQTPGQGLQFLFEYFSETQRNKGNFPGRFSGRQFSNSRSEMNVSTLELGDSALYLCASSLRGTLREQYFGPGTRLTVT.

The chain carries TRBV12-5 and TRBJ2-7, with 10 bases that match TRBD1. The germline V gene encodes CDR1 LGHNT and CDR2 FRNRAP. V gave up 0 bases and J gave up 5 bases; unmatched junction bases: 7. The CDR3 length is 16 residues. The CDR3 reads CASGLVGQGDRDEQYF. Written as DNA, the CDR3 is TGTGCTAGTGGTTTGGTAGGACAGGGGGATCGCGACGAGCAGTACTTC.

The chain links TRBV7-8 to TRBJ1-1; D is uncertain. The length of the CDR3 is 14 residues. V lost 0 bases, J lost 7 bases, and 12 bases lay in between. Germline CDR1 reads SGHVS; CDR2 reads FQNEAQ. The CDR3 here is CASSLAFSMIEAFF. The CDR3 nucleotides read TGTGCCAGCAGCTTAGCGTTCAGTATGATTGAAGCTTTCTTT.

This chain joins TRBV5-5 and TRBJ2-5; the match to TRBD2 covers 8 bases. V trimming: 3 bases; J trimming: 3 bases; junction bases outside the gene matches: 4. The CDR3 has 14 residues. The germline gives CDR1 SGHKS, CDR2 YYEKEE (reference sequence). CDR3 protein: CASSYGLAEETQYF. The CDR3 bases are TGTGCCAGCAGCTATGGACTAGCAGAAGAGACCCAGTACTTC.

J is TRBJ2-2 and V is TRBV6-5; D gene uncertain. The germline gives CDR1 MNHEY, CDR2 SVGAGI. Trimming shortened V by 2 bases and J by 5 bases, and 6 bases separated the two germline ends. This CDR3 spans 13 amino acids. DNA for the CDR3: TGTGCCAGCAGTTACGGAGCTACCGGGGAGCTGTTTTTT. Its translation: CASSYGATGELFF.

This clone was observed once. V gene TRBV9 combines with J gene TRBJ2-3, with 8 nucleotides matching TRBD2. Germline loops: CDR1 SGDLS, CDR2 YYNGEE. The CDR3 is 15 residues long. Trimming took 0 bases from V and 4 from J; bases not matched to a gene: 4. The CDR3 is CASSVVGRGADTQYF. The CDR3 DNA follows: TGTGCCAGCAGCGTAGTCGGGAGGGGCGCAGATACGCAGTATTTT.

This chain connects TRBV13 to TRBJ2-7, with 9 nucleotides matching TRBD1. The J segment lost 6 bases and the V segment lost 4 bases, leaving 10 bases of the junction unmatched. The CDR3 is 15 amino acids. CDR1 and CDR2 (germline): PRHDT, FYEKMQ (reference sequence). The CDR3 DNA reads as TGTGCCAGCAGCTCAAAAGACGGACAGGGGCTCGAGCAGTACTTC. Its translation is CASSSKDGQGLEQYF. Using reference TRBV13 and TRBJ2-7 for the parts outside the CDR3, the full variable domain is AAGVIQSPRHLIKEKRETATLKCYPIPRHDTVYWYQQGPGQDPQFLISFYEKMQSDKGSIPDRFSAQQFSDYHSELNMSSLELGDSALYFCASSSKDGQGLEQYFGPGTRLTVT.

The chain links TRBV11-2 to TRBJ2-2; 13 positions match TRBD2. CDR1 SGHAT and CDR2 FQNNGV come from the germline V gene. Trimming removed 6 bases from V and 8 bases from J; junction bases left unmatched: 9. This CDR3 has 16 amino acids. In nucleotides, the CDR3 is TGTGCCAGCAGTTGGACTAGCGGGAGTTTAGTAGGGGAGCTGTTTTTT. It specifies CASSWTSGSLVGELFF.

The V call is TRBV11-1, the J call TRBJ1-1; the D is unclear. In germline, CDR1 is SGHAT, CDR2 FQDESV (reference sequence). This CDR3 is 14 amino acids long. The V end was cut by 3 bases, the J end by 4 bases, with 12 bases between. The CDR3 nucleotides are TGTGCCAGCAGCTTGGGAAGGGCTGGCACTGAAGCTTTCTTT. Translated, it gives CASSLGRAGTEAFF.

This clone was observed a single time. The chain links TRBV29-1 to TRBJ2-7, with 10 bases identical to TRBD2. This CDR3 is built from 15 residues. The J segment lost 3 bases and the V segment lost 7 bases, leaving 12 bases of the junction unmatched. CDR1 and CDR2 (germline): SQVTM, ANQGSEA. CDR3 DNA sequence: TGCAGCGCACAGGGGGGAGCGGGAGGGGACTACGAGCAGTACTTC. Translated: CSAQGGAGGDYEQYF.